This T cell receptor beta chain came from a study of naive and memory T cell subsets. Both TRBC1 and TRBC2 were covered by a beta constant-region primer of two equimolar oligonucleotides. MiXCR was run by TCRdb on the UMI-ligation and nested PCR reads, yielding one entry per CDR3 protein. The sample holds 29,000 or so distinct CDR3 sequences, roughly 10% seen once. From germline, CDR1 is SNHLY and CDR2 FYNNEI. CDR3 length: 12 amino acids. Trimming removed 8 bases from V and 3 bases from J, with 8 bases in between. A few counts support this clonotype. The sequence was collected from a human donor in good health. V usage is TRBV2 and J usage is TRBJ1-5; no definite D call. The sample comprised effector memory CD4+ T cells from blood. Subset noted: effector memory, CD45RA- CD27-. The chain's CDR3 is CASAGDNQPQHF. In DNA form, the CDR3 reads TGTGCCAGCGCCGGGGACAATCAGCCCCAGCATTTT. Combining the CDR3 with reference TRBV2 and TRBJ1-5 gives the whole variable domain EPEVTQTPSHQVTQMGQEVILRCVPISNHLYFYWYRQILGQKVEFLVSFYNNEISEKSEIFDDQFSVERPDGSNFTLKIRSTKLEDSAMYFCASAGDNQPQHFGDGTRLSIL.